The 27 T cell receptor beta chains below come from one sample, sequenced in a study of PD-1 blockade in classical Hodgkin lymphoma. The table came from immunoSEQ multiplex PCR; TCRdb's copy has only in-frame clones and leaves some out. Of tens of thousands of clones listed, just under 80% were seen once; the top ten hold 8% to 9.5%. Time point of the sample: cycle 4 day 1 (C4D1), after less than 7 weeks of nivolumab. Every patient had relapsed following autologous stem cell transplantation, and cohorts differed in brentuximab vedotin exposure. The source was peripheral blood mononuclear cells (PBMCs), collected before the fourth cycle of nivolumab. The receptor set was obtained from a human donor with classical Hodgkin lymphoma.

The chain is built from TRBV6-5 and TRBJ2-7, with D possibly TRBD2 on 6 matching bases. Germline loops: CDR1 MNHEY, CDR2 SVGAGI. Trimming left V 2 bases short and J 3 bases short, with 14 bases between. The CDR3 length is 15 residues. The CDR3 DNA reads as TGTGCCAGCAGTTACGGGACGGAGGAGGGCTACGAGCAGTACTTC. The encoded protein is CASSYGTEEGYEQYF.

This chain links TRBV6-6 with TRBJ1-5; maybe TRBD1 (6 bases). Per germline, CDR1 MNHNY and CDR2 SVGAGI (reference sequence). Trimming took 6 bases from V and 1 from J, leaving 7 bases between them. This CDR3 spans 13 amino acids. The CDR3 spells CASRTGSNQPQHF. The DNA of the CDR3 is TGTGCCAGCAGAACAGGGAGCAATCAGCCCCAGCATTTT.

The CDR3 nucleotides read TGTGCCAGCGGGGAAAATTATGAGCAGTTCTTC. Translation gives CASGENYEQFF. The chain links TRBV6-1 to TRBJ2-1, with D uncertain. With 8 bases removed from V and 8 bases from J, the gap between germline ends came to 10 bases. The V gene's germline CDR1 is MNHNS and CDR2 SASEGT. The CDR3 consists of 11 residues.

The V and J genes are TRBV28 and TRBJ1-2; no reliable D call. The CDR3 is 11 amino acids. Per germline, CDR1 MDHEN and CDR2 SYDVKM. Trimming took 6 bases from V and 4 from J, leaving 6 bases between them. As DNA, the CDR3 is TGTGCCAGCAGCGGACGCTATGGCTACACCTTC. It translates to CASSGRYGYTF.

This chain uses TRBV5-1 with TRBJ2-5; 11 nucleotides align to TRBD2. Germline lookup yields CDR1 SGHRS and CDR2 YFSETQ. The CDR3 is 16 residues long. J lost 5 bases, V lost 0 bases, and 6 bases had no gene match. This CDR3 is CASSLGLAGGSETQYF. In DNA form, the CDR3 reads TGCGCCAGCAGCTTGGGTCTAGCGGGAGGTTCGGAGACCCAGTACTTC.

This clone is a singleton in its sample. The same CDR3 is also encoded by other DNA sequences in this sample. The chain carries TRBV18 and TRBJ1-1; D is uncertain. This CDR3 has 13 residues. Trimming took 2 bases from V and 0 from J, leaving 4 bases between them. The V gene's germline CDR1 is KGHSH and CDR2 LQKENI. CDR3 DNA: TGTGCCAGCTCACCAGGGTTGAACACTGAAGCTTTCTTT. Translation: CASSPGLNTEAFF.

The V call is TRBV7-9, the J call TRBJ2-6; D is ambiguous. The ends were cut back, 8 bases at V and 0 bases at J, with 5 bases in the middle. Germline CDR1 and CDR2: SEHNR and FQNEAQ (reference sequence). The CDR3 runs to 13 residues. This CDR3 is CASDSSGANVLTF. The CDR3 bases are TGTGCCAGCGACTCCTCTGGGGCCAACGTCCTGACTTTC.

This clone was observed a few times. The CDR3 bases are TGTGCCAGCTCAGCGGGGACAGAGGCCTACGAGCAGTACTTC. Its translation: CASSAGTEAYEQYF. The rearrangement uses TRBV10-3 and TRBJ2-7; either TRBD1 or TRBD2 may supply D (7 bases each). The CDR3 is made up of 14 amino acids. In germline, CDR1 is ENHRY, CDR2 SYGVKD. V lost 10 bases and J lost 2, with 18 bases in between.

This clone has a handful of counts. CDR3 nucleotides: TGCGCCAGCAGCCAAGACGGGCCCAATCAGCCCCAGCATTTT. This gives the protein CASSQDGPNQPQHF. J is TRBJ1-5 and V is TRBV4-1; D not resolved. This CDR3 contains 14 residues. The ends were cut back, 0 bases at V and 3 bases at J, with 6 bases in the middle. Germline CDR1 MGHRA, CDR2 YSYEKL.

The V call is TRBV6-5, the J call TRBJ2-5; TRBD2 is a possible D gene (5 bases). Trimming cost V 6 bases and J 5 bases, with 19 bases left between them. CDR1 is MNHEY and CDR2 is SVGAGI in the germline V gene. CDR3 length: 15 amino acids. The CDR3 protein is CASSKSWRRGETQYF. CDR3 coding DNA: TGTGCCAGCAGCAAATCCTGGCGGCGCGGGGAGACCCAGTACTTC.

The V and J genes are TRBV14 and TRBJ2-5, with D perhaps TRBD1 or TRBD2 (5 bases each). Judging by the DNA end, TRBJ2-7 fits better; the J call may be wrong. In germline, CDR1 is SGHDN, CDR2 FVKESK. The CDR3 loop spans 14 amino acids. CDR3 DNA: TGTGCCAGCAGCCCCGGGACCCTAATGTACGAGCAGTACTTC. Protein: CASSPGTLMYEQYF.

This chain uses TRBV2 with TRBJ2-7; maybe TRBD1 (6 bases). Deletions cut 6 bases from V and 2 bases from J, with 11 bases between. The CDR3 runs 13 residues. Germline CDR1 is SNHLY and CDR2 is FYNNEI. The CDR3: CASRPTGTYEQYF. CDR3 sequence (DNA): TGTGCCAGCAGACCGACAGGCACCTACGAGCAGTACTTC. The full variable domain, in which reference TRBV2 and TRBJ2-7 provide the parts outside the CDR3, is EPEVTQTPSHQVTQMGQEVILRCVPISNHLYFYWYRQILGQKVEFLVSFYNNEISEKSEIFDDQFSVERPDGSNFTLKIRSTKLEDSAMYFCASRPTGTYEQYFGPGTRLTVT.

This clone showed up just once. The CDR3 region has the DNA TGCGCCAGCAGCCACGGGGCCCATGAGCAGTTCTTC. As protein: CASSHGAHEQFF. The chain recombines TRBV4-3 with TRBJ2-1; tentatively, D is TRBD1 or TRBD2 (5 bases each). This CDR3 contains 12 residues. The V gene's germline CDR1 is LGHNA and CDR2 YSLEER. V was pared by 3 bases and J by 8 bases, with 8 bases between.

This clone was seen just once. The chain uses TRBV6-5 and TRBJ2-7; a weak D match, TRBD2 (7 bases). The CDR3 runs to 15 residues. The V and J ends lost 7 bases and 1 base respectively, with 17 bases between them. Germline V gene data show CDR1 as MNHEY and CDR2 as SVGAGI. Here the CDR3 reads CASNRRGGPSYEQYF. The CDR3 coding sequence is TGTGCCAGCAACCGAAGGGGGGGCCCGTCCTACGAGCAGTACTTC.

The CDR3 nucleotides are TGTGCCAGTAGTATCACAGGGGTCCCATACTCTGGAAACACCATATATTTT. Translation gives CASSITGVPYSGNTIYF. The rearrangement uses TRBV19 and TRBJ1-3; 7 bases are shared with TRBD1. Losses at the gene ends were 3 bases for V and 0 bases for J; bases not matched to a gene: 8. The CDR3 covers 17 residues. CDR1 is LNHDA and CDR2 is SQIVND in the germline V gene (reference sequence).

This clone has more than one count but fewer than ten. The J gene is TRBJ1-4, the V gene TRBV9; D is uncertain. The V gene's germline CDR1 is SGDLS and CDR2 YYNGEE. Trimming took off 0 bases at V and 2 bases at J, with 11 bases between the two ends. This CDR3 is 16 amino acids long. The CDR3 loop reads CASSVEVTATNEKLFF. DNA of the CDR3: TGTGCCAGCAGCGTAGAGGTGACGGCTACTAATGAAAAACTGTTTTTT. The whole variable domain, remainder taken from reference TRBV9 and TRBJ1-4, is DSGVTQTPKHLITATGQRVTLRCSPRSGDLSVYWYQQSLDQGLQFLIQYYNGEERAKGNILERFSAQQFPDLHSELNLSSLELGDSALYFCASSVEVTATNEKLFFGSGTQLSVL.

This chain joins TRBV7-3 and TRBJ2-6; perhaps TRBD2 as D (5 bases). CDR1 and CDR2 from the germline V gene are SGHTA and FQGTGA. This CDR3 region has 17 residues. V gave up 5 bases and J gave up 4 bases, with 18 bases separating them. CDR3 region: CASSPPTGLGGANVLTF. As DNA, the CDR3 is TGTGCCAGCAGCCCACCGACGGGATTAGGGGGGGCCAACGTCCTGACTTTC.

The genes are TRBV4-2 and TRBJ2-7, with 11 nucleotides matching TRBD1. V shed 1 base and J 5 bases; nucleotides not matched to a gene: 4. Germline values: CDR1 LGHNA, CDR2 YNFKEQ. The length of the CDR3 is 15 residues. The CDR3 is CASSQVGTGGNEQYF. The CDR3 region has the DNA TGTGCCAGCAGCCAAGTGGGGACAGGGGGGAACGAGCAGTACTTC.

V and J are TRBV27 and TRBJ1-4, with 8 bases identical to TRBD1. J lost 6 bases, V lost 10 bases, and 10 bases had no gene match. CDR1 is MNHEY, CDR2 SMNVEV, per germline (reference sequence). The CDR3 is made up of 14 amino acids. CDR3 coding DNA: TGTGCCACCAGGAGACAGGGGATAGATGAAAAACTGTTTTTT. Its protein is CATRRQGIDEKLFF.

CDR3 amino acids: CASSMGQTPPWNTIYF. The CDR3 region has the DNA TGTGCCAGTAGTATGGGACAGACACCACCCTGGAACACCATATATTTT. The chain joins TRBV19 to TRBJ1-3; 7 bases map to TRBD1. This CDR3 spans 16 amino acids. Germline trimming cut 3 bases from V and 7 bases from J; bases unmatched to any gene: 12. Germline lookup yields CDR1 LNHDA and CDR2 SQIVND (reference sequence).

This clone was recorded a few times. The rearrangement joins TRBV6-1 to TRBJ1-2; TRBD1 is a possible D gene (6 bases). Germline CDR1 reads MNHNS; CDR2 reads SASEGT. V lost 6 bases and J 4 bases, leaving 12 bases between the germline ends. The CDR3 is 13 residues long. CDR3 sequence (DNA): TGTGCCAGCAGACAGGGCGTAGTCTATGGCTACACCTTC. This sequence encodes CASRQGVVYGYTF.

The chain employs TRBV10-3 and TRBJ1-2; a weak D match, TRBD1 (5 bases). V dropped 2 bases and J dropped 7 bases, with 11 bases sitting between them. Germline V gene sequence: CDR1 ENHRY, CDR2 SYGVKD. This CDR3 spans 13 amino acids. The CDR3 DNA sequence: TGTGCCATCAGTGAGGACAGTGAAGGTGGCTACACCTTC. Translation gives CAISEDSEGGYTF.

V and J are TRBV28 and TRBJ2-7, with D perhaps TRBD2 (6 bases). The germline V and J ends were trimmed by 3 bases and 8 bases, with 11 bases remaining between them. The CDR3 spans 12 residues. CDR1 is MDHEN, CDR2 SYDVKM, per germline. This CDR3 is CASSFLRGQQYF. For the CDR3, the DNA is TGTGCCAGCAGTTTCCTGCGGGGACAGCAGTACTTC.

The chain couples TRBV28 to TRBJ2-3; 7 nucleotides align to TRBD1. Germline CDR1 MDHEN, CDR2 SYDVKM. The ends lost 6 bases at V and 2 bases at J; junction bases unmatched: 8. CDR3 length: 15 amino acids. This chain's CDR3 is CASSPRQGSTDTQYF. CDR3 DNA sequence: TGTGCCAGCAGCCCTCGACAGGGCTCCACAGATACGCAGTATTTT.

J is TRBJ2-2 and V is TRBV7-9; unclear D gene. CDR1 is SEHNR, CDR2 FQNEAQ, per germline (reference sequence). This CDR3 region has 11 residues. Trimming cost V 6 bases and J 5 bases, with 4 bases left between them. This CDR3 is CASRATGELFF. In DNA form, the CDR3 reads TGTGCCAGCAGAGCGACCGGGGAGCTGTTTTTT.

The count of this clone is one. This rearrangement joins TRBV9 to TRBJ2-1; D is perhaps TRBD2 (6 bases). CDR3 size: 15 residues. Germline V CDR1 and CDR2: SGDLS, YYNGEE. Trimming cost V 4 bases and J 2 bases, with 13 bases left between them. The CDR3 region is CASSTTSLPYNEQFF. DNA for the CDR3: TGTGCCAGCAGCACCACTAGCTTACCCTACAATGAGCAGTTCTTC.

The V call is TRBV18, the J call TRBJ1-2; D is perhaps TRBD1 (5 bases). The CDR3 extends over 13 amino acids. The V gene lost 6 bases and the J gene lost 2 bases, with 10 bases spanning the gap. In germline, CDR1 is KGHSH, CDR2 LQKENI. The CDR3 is CASSPDSNYGYTF. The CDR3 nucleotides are TGTGCCAGCTCTCCCGACAGCAACTATGGCTACACCTTC.